The source of this T cell receptor beta chain is a study of beta chain features in type 1 diabetes. The wider study: In age, gender and cell yields, patients were similar to healthy donors. Study-wide results and limits: For patients and controls alike, PCR might favor shorter templates to the same degree. People with Type 1 diabetes carried modestly yet significantly shorter TCRB CDR3s in all four CD4+ subsets.

The authors reverse transcribed all of the isolated RNA, so sequencing captured expressed TCRB transcripts. Clones were sequenced by immunoSEQ multiplex PCR, and TCRdb holds only the in-frame ones, with some missing. The data show around 360,000 clones, with around 12% seen just once and 0.0085% to 0.012% held by the top ten. The CDR3 has 12 amino acids. Looked up from germline, CDR1 is LGHNA and CDR2 is YSLEER. V was cut by 1 base and J by 3 bases, with 2 bases left in between. A few counts support this clone. The antigen remains unidentified. The source material was naive CD4+ T cells from blood. The chain uses TRBV4-3 and TRBJ2-3; no clear D gene. This sequence originates from a young woman with type 1 diabetes. CDR3 DNA: TGCGCCAGCAGCCAAGCTACAGATACGCAGTATTTT. Amino acid sequence: CASSQATDTQYF.